This TCR beta chain was observed in a study of graft-versus-host responses after intestinal transplantation (dated by TCRdb to the early 2020s). As for the study more broadly: The transplants that recipients received were multivisceral, liver-intestinal, or isolated intestinal. Of the 20 to 30 intestinal transplant recipients enrolled in the cohort, one of whom was a retransplant, 3 patients without pretransplant specimens were excluded. Samples from a few later patients were sequenced in-house on an Illumina MiSeq with MiXCR processing rather than by the commercial service. Anti-thymocyte globulin induction was given to all recipients, followed by maintenance tacrolimus and steroids for approximately 3 years. A peak of at least 4% donor T cells among recipient peripheral blood mononuclear cells was the definition used for donor T cell macrochimerism. Alloreactive clones were identified by sequencing pre-transplant mixed lymphocyte reaction products and comparing them with unstimulated pre-transplant donor and recipient T cells. After intestinal transplantation, graft-versus-host and host-versus-graft alloreactive T cell clones in the graft, circulation and bone marrow were tracked using bulk TCR-beta CDR3 sequencing. The investigation overall reported the following: GvH clones turned up in recipient bone marrow, with some appearing earlier in ileal mucosa or blood, a pattern consistent with an intestinal mucosal origin. Early after transplant, declines in HvG clones were associated with peak levels of circulating GvH clones. The relatively low number and heterogeneity of intestinal transplant patients limited the conclusions. In the allografts of patients with donor T cell macrochimerism, GvH to HvG T cell clonal ratios were high.

Receptor amplification or capture employed the immunoSEQ multiplex PCR assay. For most patients, genomic DNA was isolated using the Qiagen DNeasy Blood and Tissue Kit and was shipped frozen to Adaptive Biotechnologies for TCR sequencing. For most patients, genomic DNA was subjected to high-throughput TCR-beta CDR3 sequencing by Adaptive Biotechnologies. On the authors' methods: Adaptive's ImmunoSEQ software supplied the TCR sequencing data for under 20 patients, while MiXCR and VDJtools were used to process three other patients. To correct CD4 versus CD8 sorting errors, sequences present in both subsets at a frequency ratio below 5:1 were removed. Because the origin of CDR3 nucleotide sequences shared between donor and recipient could not be assigned, those sequences were removed. To count as alloreactive, a clone needed at least 2-fold expansion over unstimulated cells and a minimum CFSE-low frequency of 0.002% (template counts) or 0.001% (read counts). A clone was considered mappable if detected in the sequenced pre-transplant spleen, lymph node, or MLR CFSE-low populations of the donor or recipient. Cumulative frequency of alloreactive clones was calculated as a percentage of all sequences weighted by copy number. Here the immuneACCESS table is served through TCRdb, limited to in-frame sequences with V and J called. Missing clones are a known gap in these copies; in checked studies unresolved V genes cover under half, and the rest lacks a known reason. D and trimming were read from the DNA, whereas the V and J calls and clone size are those reported in that table. This sample has 100,000 or so clones in its table, and about 93% of those were observed once. The ten largest clones add up to 1.5% to 2.5% of the sample.

CDR1 and CDR2, looked up from the germline V gene (reference sequence), are SEHNR and FQNEAQ. V is reduced by 1 base and J by 5 bases, leaving a spacing of 8 bases between them. The CDR3 runs 13 residues from the cysteine to the phenylalanine. This entry keeps only the CDR3 DNA: 39 bases, framed from base 1. Of note for this clone: The specificity of this receptor is unknown. No base-level quality is on record; no much larger clone is a single base apart.

The sample's time point label, in plain terms: cells obtained before transplantation from donor or recipient. CD3+CD4+ and CD3+CD8+ populations were FACS-sorted from unstimulated pre-transplant donor and recipient cells taken from spleen or lymph nodes. The sample consisted of unstimulated CD8+ T cells sorted from spleen or lymph node cells, taken before intestinal transplant. The receptor's source is a human donor who received an intestinal transplant. The chain was built from TRBV7-9 and TRBJ1-2; a confident D gene designation cannot be given. The CDR3 is CASSLGPGYGYTF. The sequenced DNA: TGTGCCAGCAGCTTAGGTCCAGGTTATGGCTACACCTTC.